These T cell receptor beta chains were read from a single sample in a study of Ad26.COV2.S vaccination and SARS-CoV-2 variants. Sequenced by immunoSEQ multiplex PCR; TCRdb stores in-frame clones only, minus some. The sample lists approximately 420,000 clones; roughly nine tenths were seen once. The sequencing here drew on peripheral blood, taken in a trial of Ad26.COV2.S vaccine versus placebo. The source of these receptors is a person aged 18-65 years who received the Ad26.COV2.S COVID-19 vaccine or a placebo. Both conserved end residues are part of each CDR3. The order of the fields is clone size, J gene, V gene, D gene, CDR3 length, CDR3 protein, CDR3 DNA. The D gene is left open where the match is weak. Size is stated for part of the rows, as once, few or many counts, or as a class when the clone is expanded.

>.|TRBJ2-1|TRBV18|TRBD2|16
CASRGLAGLLGDEQFF
TGTGCCAGCAGAGGACTAGCGGGGCTCCTGGGCGATGAGCAGTTCTTC
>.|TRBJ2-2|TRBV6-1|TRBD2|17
CASSAIVSGGNTGELFF
TGTGCCAGCAGTGCCATAGTTAGCGGGGGGAACACCGGGGAGCTGTTTTTT
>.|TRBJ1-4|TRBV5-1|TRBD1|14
CASSQGQGVSKLFF
TGCGCCAGCAGCCAGGGACAGGGGGTGTCAAAACTGTTTTTT
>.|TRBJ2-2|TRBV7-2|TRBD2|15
CADTSGGAATGELFF
TGTGCAGATACTAGCGGGGGGGCCGCCACCGGGGAGCTGTTTTTT
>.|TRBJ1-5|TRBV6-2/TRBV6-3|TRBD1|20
CASSYSRMVGQGMYGQPQHF
TGTGCCAGCAGTTACTCGAGAATGGTAGGACAGGGTATGTACGGTCAGCCCCAGCATTTT
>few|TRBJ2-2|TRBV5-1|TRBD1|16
CASSPAGTGFTGELFF
TGCGCCAGCAGCCCGGCCGGGACAGGGTTTACCGGGGAGCTGTTTTTT
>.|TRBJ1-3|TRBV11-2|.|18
CASSLGPRGSDSGNTIYF
TGTGCCAGCAGCTTAGGACCGCGAGGGTCGGACTCTGGAAACACCATATATTTT
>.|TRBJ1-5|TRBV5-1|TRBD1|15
CASRTGQGADQPQHF
TGCGCCAGCAGGACGGGACAGGGGGCTGATCAGCCCCAGCATTTT
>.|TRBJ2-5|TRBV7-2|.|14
CASSLVPSQETQYF
TGTGCCAGCAGCTTAGTTCCAAGCCAAGAGACCCAGTACTTC
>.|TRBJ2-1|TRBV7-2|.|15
CASSLAGQSYNEQFF
TGTGCCAGCAGCTTAGCGGGACAATCCTACAATGAGCAGTTCTTC
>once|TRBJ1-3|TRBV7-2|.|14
CASTWDSSGNTIYF
TGTGCCAGCACCTGGGATTCCTCTGGAAACACCATATATTTT
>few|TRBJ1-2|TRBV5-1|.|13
CASSPLEGLGYTF
TGCGCCAGCAGCCCCCTAGAAGGGCTTGGCTACACCTTC
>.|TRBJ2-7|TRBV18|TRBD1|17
CASSPLDRDSFTYEQYF
TGTGCCAGCTCACCACTAGACCGGGACAGCTTCACCTACGAGCAGTACTTC
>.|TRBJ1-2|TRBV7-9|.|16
CASSFTPQGGGYGYTF
TGTGCCAGCAGCTTCACGCCCCAGGGCGGCGGATATGGCTACACCTTC
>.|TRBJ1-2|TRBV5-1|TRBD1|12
CASSPDGQGNTF
TGCGCCAGCAGCCCCGACGGACAGGGTAACACCTTC
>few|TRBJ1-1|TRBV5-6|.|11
CASSLNTEAFF
TGTGCCAGCAGCTTAAACACTGAAGCTTTCTTT
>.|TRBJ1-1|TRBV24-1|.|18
CATSDPVRRRTQNTEAFF
TGTGCCACCAGTGACCCAGTACGTAGACGGACACAGAACACTGAAGCTTTCTTT
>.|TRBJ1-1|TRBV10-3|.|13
CAISDKGNTEAFF
TGTGCCATCAGTGATAAAGGGAACACTGAAGCTTTCTTT
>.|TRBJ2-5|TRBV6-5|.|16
CASSYPPHQEQETQYF
TGTGCCAGCAGTTACCCCCCGCACCAGGAACAAGAGACCCAGTACTTC
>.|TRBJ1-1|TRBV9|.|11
CASSQGSEAFF
TGTGCCAGCTCTCAGGGTTCTGAAGCTTTCTTT
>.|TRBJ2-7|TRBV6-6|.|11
CASSPRAEQYF
TGTGCCAGCAGTCCACGGGCCGAGCAGTACTTC
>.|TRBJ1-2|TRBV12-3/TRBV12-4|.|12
CASTIGGDGYTF
TGTGCCAGCACCATTGGGGGGGACGGCTACACCTTC
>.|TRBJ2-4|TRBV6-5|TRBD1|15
CASSYSTRGRNIQYF
TGTGCCAGCAGTTACTCGACCAGGGGGCGAAACATTCAGTACTTC
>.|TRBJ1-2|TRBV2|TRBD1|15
CASSEVGRGLYGYTF
TGTGCCAGCAGTGAAGTAGGCAGGGGGCTTTATGGCTACACCTTC
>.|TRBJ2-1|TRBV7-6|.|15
CASSPTGSPYNEQFF
TGTGCCAGCAGCCCCACAGGTAGCCCCTACAATGAGCAGTTCTTC
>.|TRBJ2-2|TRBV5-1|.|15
CASSRDGLVAGELFF
TGCGCCAGCAGCAGGGACGGCCTCGTGGCCGGGGAGCTGTTTTTT
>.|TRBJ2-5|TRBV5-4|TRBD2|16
CASSLRSGGAGQTQYF
TGTGCCAGCAGCTTGAGAAGCGGGGGGGCCGGTCAGACCCAGTACTTC
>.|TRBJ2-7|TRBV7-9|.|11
CASGKTYEQYF
TGTGCCAGCGGCAAAACCTACGAGCAGTACTTC
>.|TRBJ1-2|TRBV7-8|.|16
CASSLARFATSDGYTF
TGTGCCAGCAGCTTAGCGAGATTTGCGACATCGGATGGCTACACCTTC
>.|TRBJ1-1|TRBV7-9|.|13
CASSRDINTEAFF
TGTGCCAGCAGCCGGGACATCAACACTGAAGCTTTCTTT
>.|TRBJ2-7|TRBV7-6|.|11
CAETKGREQYF
TGTGCCGAAACCAAGGGCAGGGAGCAGTACTTC
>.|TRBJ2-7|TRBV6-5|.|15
CASRSYPEVTYEQYF
TGTGCCAGCAGGAGCTACCCGGAGGTAACCTACGAGCAGTACTTC
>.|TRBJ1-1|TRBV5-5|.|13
CASSLVPNTEAFF
TGTGCCAGCAGCTTGGTTCCAAACACTGAAGCTTTCTTT
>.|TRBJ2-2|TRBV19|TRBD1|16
CASSTDRGLYTGELFF
TGTGCCAGTAGTACGGACAGGGGTCTATACACCGGGGAGCTGTTTTTT
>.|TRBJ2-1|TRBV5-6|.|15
CASSDKGTGLNEQFF
TGTGCCAGCAGCGACAAGGGTACAGGGCTCAATGAGCAGTTCTTC
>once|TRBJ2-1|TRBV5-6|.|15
CASSGIYAAWDEQFF
TGTGCCAGCAGCGGAATTTACGCGGCCTGGGATGAGCAGTTCTTC
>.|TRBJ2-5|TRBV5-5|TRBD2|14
CASIRTSGAETQYF
TGTGCCAGCATACGGACTAGCGGGGCCGAGACCCAGTACTTC
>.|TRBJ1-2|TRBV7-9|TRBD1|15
CASSFSVSGGNGYTF
TGTGCCAGCAGCTTTAGCGTTTCAGGGGGAAATGGCTACACCTTC
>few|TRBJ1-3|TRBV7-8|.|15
CASSLAEEIGNTIYF
TGTGCCAGCAGCTTAGCGGAAGAGATCGGAAACACCATATATTTT
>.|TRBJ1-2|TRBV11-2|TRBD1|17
CASSLSPWDRGEDGYTF
TGTGCCAGCAGCTTAAGTCCCTGGGACAGAGGGGAAGATGGCTACACCTTC
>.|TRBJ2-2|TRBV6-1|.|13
CASSDGWVGELFF
TGTGCCAGCAGTGATGGTTGGGTCGGGGAGCTGTTTTTT
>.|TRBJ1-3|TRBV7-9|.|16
CASAPGAALAGNTIYF
TGTGCCAGCGCCCCAGGGGCGGCTCTCGCTGGAAACACCATATATTTT
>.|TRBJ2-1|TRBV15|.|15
CATSGAASSYNEQFF
TGTGCCACCAGCGGAGCCGCCAGCTCCTACAATGAGCAGTTCTTC
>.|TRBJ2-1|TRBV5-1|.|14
CASSLEGRHNEQFF
TGCGCCAGCAGCTTGGAGGGCAGGCACAATGAGCAGTTCTTC
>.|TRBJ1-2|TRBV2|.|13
CATQGEQNYGYTF
TGTGCCACTCAGGGCGAGCAGAACTATGGCTACACCTTC
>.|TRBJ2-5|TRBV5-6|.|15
CASSPVQGPQETQYF
TGTGCCAGCAGCCCAGTCCAGGGGCCCCAAGAGACCCAGTACTTC
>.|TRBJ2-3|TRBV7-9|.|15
CASRTGPGGTDTQYF
TGTGCCAGCCGCACCGGGCCGGGCGGCACAGATACGCAGTATTTT
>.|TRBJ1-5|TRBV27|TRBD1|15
CASSVDRGGNQPQHF
TGTGCCAGCAGTGTCGACAGGGGCGGCAATCAGCCCCAGCATTTT
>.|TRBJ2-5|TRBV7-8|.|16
CASSLVAFVYQETQYF
TGTGCCAGCAGCTTAGTGGCGTTCGTGTACCAAGAGACCCAGTACTTC
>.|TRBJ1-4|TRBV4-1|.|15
CASSRSGPGYEKLFF
TGCGCCAGCAGCCGCTCCGGGCCAGGTTATGAAAAACTGTTTTTT
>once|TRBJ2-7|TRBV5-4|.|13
CASSLTGSYEQYF
TGTGCCAGCAGCTTAACAGGCAGCTACGAGCAGTACTTC
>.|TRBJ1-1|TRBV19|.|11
CASSIVGEAFF
TGTGCCAGTAGTATAGTTGGGGAAGCTTTCTTT
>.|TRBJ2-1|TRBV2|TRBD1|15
CASSLDRGGRNEQFF
TGTGCCAGCAGTCTGGACAGGGGGGGAAGAAATGAGCAGTTCTTC
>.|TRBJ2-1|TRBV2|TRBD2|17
CASTSPTSGGSHNEQFF
TGTGCCAGCACCAGCCCTACTAGCGGGGGCAGCCACAATGAGCAGTTCTTC
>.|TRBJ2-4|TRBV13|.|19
CASSLVRGRALQTKNIQYF
TGTGCCAGCAGCTTAGTACGGGGAAGGGCTTTACAAACCAAAAACATTCAGTACTTC
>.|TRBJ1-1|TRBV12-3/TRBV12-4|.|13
CASRDRPAAEAFF
TGTGCCAGCAGGGACCGGCCGGCCGCTGAAGCTTTCTTT
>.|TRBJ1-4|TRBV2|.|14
CASSPGAIREKLFF
TGTGCCAGCAGCCCGGGAGCTATAAGGGAAAAACTGTTTTTT
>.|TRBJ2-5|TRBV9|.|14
CASSEQVVQETQYF
TGTGCCAGCAGCGAGCAGGTAGTGCAAGAGACCCAGTACTTC
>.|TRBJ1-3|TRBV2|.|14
CASSAGSSGNTIYF
TGTGCCAGCAGTGCAGGGAGTTCTGGAAACACCATATATTTT